Following are 8 T cell receptor beta chains from one sample sequenced in a study of blood T cell repertoires in COVID-19. Some clones are missing from TCRdb's copy, which holds only in-frame ones; the method was immunoSEQ multiplex PCR. Among about 150,000 clones, about 87% were seen once, and the ten largest hold about 40%. What was sequenced was peripheral blood. The receptors here all came from a human donor in a cohort sampled during active COVID-19.

The V call is TRBV27, the J call TRBJ1-4, with D unresolved. Germline CDR1 reads MNHEY; CDR2 reads SMNVEV (reference sequence). V was shortened by 5 bases and J by 11 bases, with 12 bases between the two germline ends. The CDR3 contains 12 residues. For the CDR3, the DNA is TGTGCCAGCAGTAGTCCCCCCGGGAAACTGTTTTTT. It encodes CASSSPPGKLFF.

The chain joins TRBV5-1 to TRBJ2-6; D uncertain. The CDR3 has 15 amino acids. V was clipped by 6 bases and J by 0 bases, with 10 bases between them. Germline V CDR1 and CDR2: SGHRS, YFSETQ. CDR3 loop: CASTLSLSGANVLTF. DNA for the CDR3: TGCGCCAGCACGTTGAGCCTCTCTGGGGCCAACGTCCTGACTTTC.

The V and J genes are TRBV5-5 and TRBJ1-5; no definite D call. Trimming pared 2 bases from V and 1 base from J, leaving 10 bases between. The CDR3 is 15 residues long. The germline V gene has CDR1 SGHKS and CDR2 YYEKEE (reference sequence). The CDR3 nucleotides are TGTGCCAGCAGCTTTGGAGGGTTGAGCAATCAGCCCCAGCATTTT. This sequence encodes CASSFGGLSNQPQHF.

This CDR3 reads CASSWTGYGYTF. In nucleotides, the CDR3 is TGTGCCAGCAGTTGGACAGGGTACGGCTACACCTTC. The genes are TRBV12-3 or TRBV12-4 and TRBJ1-2, with TRBD1 identical over 8 bases. This CDR3 spans 12 amino acids. The V segment lost 4 bases and the J segment 8 bases; nucleotides outside the gene matches: 3.

The chain has TRBV11-2 and TRBJ2-1; 10 bases are a match to TRBD2. After removal of 4 bases from V and 4 bases from J, the junction contained 7 bases not matched to a gene. The germline V gene encodes CDR1 SGHAT and CDR2 FQNNGV. The CDR3 extends over 16 amino acids. CDR3: CASSSSGLALYNEQFF. The CDR3, as DNA: TGTGCCAGCAGCTCGTCGGGACTAGCGCTTTACAATGAGCAGTTCTTC.

The genes are TRBV5-4 and TRBJ1-5, with 8 nucleotides matching TRBD1. With 5 bases clipped from V and 7 bases from J, the junction kept 8 bases outside the gene matches. CDR3 length: 14 amino acids. Germline lookup yields CDR1 SGHNT and CDR2 YYREEE (reference sequence). Here the CDR3 DNA reads TGTGCCAGCAGTGAGGGGACAGGCCGCCAGCCCCAGCATTTT. It is translated as CASSEGTGRQPQHF. The whole variable domain, remainder taken from reference TRBV5-4 and TRBJ1-5, is ETGVTQSPTHLIKTRGQQVTLRCSSQSGHNTVSWYQQALGQGPQFIFQYYREEENGRGNFPPRFSGLQFPNYSSELNVNALELDDSALYLCASSEGTGRQPQHFGDGTRLSIL.

The chain carries TRBV2 and TRBJ2-7; 7 bases are shared with TRBD1. CDR1 is SNHLY, CDR2 FYNNEI, per germline. The CDR3 runs to 15 residues. V was pared by 8 bases and J by 2 bases, with 12 bases of the junction left unmatched. The CDR3 spells CASGGRDSITYEQYF. The CDR3 region has the DNA TGTGCCAGCGGGGGTCGGGACAGCATAACCTACGAGCAGTACTTC.

This clone was counted a single time. J is TRBJ1-4 and V is TRBV4-2, with D maybe TRBD1 (6 bases). Between the trimmed V and J ends, which lost 2 bases and 5 bases, there was a span of 18 bases. Germline CDR1 is LGHNA and CDR2 is YNFKEQ. This CDR3 has 17 residues. The CDR3 bases are TGTGCCAGCAGCCAAAATCCTCAGGGGAGCGGCAATGAAAAACTGTTTTTT. Translating gives CASSQNPQGSGNEKLFF.